The clone carrying this T cell receptor beta chain was counted a few times. Its matching antigen is unknown. Germline is not matched at one junction end, which may reflect a read error. CDR3 length: 15 amino acids. The sample originates from a study of T cell repertoires in cytomegalovirus infection. The study's findings and limits: There were HLA-C-restricted CMV-specific TCR beta clonotypes dominating the ex vivo response.

TCRdb called the reads again in MiXCR, with one record for every CDR3 protein. The repertoire holds roughly 340,000 distinct CDR3 sequences, with just under 30% as singletons. The clonotype was recovered from a human donor in good health (CMV status not recorded). Some clones in this sample may be carry-over from other donors' samples. This specimen was cultured PBMCs, taken from culture after CMV antigen stimulation. This chain joins TRBV5-3 and TRBJ2-3; no firm D call. TRBV5-3 is labeled an ORF, and its function is uncertain. CDR3 amino acids: CASSLYGRETDTQYF. The CDR3 DNA reads as TGTGCCAGCAGCTTATATGGGCGTGAAACAGATACGCAGTATTTT.